The 20 T cell receptor beta chains presented below share a single source sample, sequenced in a study of cytomegalovirus exposure and HLA in healthy donors. The PCR had 60 Vbeta and 13 Jbeta primers. Sequenced by immunoSEQ multiplex PCR; TCRdb stores in-frame clones only, minus some. With about 110,000 clones in the sample, the ten largest clones hold 3.6%. Material for sequencing was PBMCs. The origin of the receptors is a man aged 18 to 29 in good health and CMV-seronegative.

The V gene is TRBV18, the J gene TRBJ2-1; a weak D match, TRBD2 (6 bases). Germline values: CDR1 KGHSH, CDR2 LQKENI. V was trimmed by 2 bases and J by 2 bases, leaving 10 bases between them. CDR3 size: 15 residues. CDR3 coding DNA: TGTGCCAGCTCACCAACGCGGGGTACCTACAATGAGCAGTTCTTC. This translates into CASSPTRGTYNEQFF. Full variable domain (rest looked up from reference TRBV18 and TRBJ2-1): NAGVMQNPRHLVRRRGQEARLRCSPMKGHSHVYWYRQLPEEGLKFMVYLQKENIIDESGMPKERFSAEFPKEGPSILRIQQVVRGDSAAYFCASSPTRGTYNEQFFGPGTRLTVL.

This chain uses TRBV10-2 with TRBJ2-1, with 12 positions matching TRBD2. Germline CDR1 and CDR2: WSHSY and SAAADI. This CDR3 is 15 amino acids long. With 7 bases clipped from V and 6 bases from J, the junction kept 7 bases outside the gene matches. The CDR3, as DNA: TGCGCCAGCACCCCGCGGACTAGCGGGGCCAATGAGCAGTTCTTC. Amino acids: CASTPRTSGANEQFF.

This chain links TRBV9 with TRBJ2-6, with D hard to call. The V and J ends lost 2 bases and 1 base respectively, with 13 bases between them. The CDR3 has 17 residues. Germline CDR1 SGDLS, CDR2 YYNGEE. CDR3 sequence reads: CASSVYAPGSGANVLTF. Written as DNA, the CDR3 is TGTGCCAGCAGCGTTTACGCCCCAGGATCTGGGGCCAACGTCCTGACTTTC.

This chain uses TRBV6-5 with TRBJ2-1; 10 nucleotides agree with TRBD1. V lost 2 bases to trimming and J lost 6 bases; unmatched junction nucleotides: 4. The CDR3 length is 15 residues. Germline V gives CDR1 MNHEY, CDR2 SVGAGI. The CDR3 loop is CASSYRGQGVNEQFF. The CDR3 DNA is TGTGCCAGCAGTTACAGAGGACAGGGGGTCAATGAGCAGTTCTTC.

The CDR3 sequence is CASSEKGENQPQHF. In DNA form, the CDR3 reads TGTGCCAGCAGTGAAAAGGGGGAAAATCAGCCCCAGCATTTT. This sequence joins TRBV6-4 and TRBJ1-5; tentative D call: TRBD1 (6 bases). V dropped 3 bases and J dropped 4 bases, with 10 bases sitting between them. Germline loops: CDR1 MRHNA, CDR2 SNTAGT. The CDR3 runs 14 residues.

The rearrangement joins TRBV18 to TRBJ2-7, with D maybe TRBD2 (6 bases). Trimming shortened V by 4 bases and J by 1 base, and 17 bases separated the two germline ends. This CDR3 spans 16 amino acids. Germline lookup yields CDR1 KGHSH and CDR2 LQKENI. The CDR3 DNA follows: TGTGCCAGCTCACTAGGAGGGGACCCGATTTCCTACGAGCAGTACTTC. It is translated as CASSLGGDPISYEQYF. The full variable domain, with the rest looked up from reference TRBV18 and TRBJ2-7, is NAGVMQNPRHLVRRRGQEARLRCSPMKGHSHVYWYRQLPEEGLKFMVYLQKENIIDESGMPKERFSAEFPKEGPSILRIQQVVRGDSAAYFCASSLGGDPISYEQYFGPGTRLTVT.

The chain recombines TRBV9 with TRBJ2-7; 13 bases map to TRBD2. The ends lost 0 bases at V and 4 bases at J; junction bases unmatched: 1. CDR1 SGDLS and CDR2 YYNGEE come from the germline V gene. This CDR3 is 15 amino acids long. The CDR3 reads CASSVGLAGGYEQYF. CDR3 nucleotide sequence: TGTGCCAGCAGCGTAGGACTAGCGGGAGGATACGAGCAGTACTTC.

The gene calls are TRBV19 and TRBJ1-2; D is unresolved. This CDR3 has 15 amino acids. V lost 6 bases and J 3 bases, leaving 17 bases between the germline ends. Germline CDR1 LNHDA, CDR2 SQIVND (reference sequence). The CDR3 loop reads CASRFSGREDYGYTF. In DNA, the CDR3 is TGTGCCAGTAGGTTCTCTGGGAGAGAGGACTATGGCTACACCTTC.

CDR3 DNA sequence: TGTGCCAGCGTACGGGACAGAGTGAACACTGAAGCTTTCTTT. It codes for CASVRDRVNTEAFF. The rearrangement joins TRBV6-5 to TRBJ1-1, with 7 bases that match TRBD1. CDR1 is MNHEY, CDR2 SVGAGI, per germline. V trimming: 8 bases; J trimming: 0 bases; junction bases outside the gene matches: 6. There are 14 residues in the CDR3.

The chain couples TRBV27 to TRBJ2-3; unclear D gene. This CDR3 comprises 14 residues. Germline V gives CDR1 MNHEY, CDR2 SMNVEV (reference sequence). Between the trimmed V and J ends, which lost 8 bases and 3 bases, there was a span of 15 bases. CDR3 region: CASSSADLTDTQYF. CDR3 nucleotide sequence: TGTGCCAGCTCCAGCGCCGACTTGACAGATACGCAGTATTTT.

This chain links TRBV19 with TRBJ2-3; 9 nucleotides line up with TRBD1. Germline trimming cut 3 bases from V and 4 bases from J; bases unmatched to any gene: 5. This CDR3 contains 15 residues. Per the germline V gene, CDR1 is LNHDA and CDR2 is SQIVND (reference sequence). In DNA form, the CDR3 reads TGTGCCAGTAGTATGGGGACAGGGTGGTCAGATACGCAGTATTTT. It yields the protein CASSMGTGWSDTQYF.

The rearrangement joins TRBV6-1 to TRBJ1-3, with D tentatively TRBD1 (5 bases). Trimming stripped 5 bases from V and 0 bases from J, with 11 bases between. The germline gives CDR1 MNHNS, CDR2 SASEGT. This CDR3 has 15 amino acids. DNA of the CDR3: TGTGCCAGCAGTCTACAAGACAGCTCTGGAAACACCATATATTTT. Translated, it gives CASSLQDSSGNTIYF.

V is TRBV5-1 and J is TRBJ2-7; TRBD2 aligns across 12 bases. CDR1 is SGHRS and CDR2 is YFSETQ in the germline V gene. Trimming cost V 3 bases and J 2 bases; bases outside gene matches: 9. The CDR3 runs 17 residues. The CDR3 bases are TGCGCCAGCAGCTCGGGACTAGCGGGTGGGCCGCCCTACGAGCAGTACTTC. Its protein is CASSSGLAGGPPYEQYF.

V gene TRBV19 combines with J gene TRBJ1-5, with 7 nucleotides matching TRBD1. The J segment lost 4 bases and the V segment lost 5 bases, leaving 26 bases of the junction unmatched. Germline V lookup: CDR1 LNHDA, CDR2 SQIVND (reference sequence). The CDR3 loop spans 21 amino acids. CDR3 protein: CASSLLTLGGVAGQANQPQHF. DNA of the CDR3: TGTGCCAGTAGTCTTCTAACGCTCGGGGGGGTTGCCGGACAGGCAAATCAGCCCCAGCATTTT. The full variable domain, its missing parts supplied by reference TRBV19 and TRBJ1-5, is DGGITQSPKYLFRKEGQNVTLSCEQNLNHDAMYWYRQDPGQGLRLIYYSQIVNDFQKGDIAEGYSVSREKKESFPLTVTSAQKNPTAFYLCASSLLTLGGVAGQANQPQHFGDGTRLSIL.

The chain uses TRBV11-3 and TRBJ1-3; tentative D call: TRBD1 (5 bases). V gave up 1 base and J gave up 0 bases, with 10 bases separating them. CDR1 and CDR2 (germline): SGHNT, YENEEA. CDR3 size: 16 residues. CDR3 loop: CASSLGDSSSGNTIYF. CDR3 bases: TGTGCCAGCAGCTTAGGGGACTCCAGCTCTGGAAACACCATATATTTT.

The gene calls are TRBV5-1 and TRBJ1-1, with TRBD1 as a possible D gene (6 bases). This CDR3 is built from 16 residues. Germline CDR1 and CDR2: SGHRS and YFSETQ. The ends were cut back, 2 bases at V and 1 base at J, with 15 bases in the middle. The CDR3 here is CASSFTRTAGNTEAFF. CDR3 DNA: TGCGCCAGCAGCTTTACGCGGACAGCTGGGAACACTGAAGCTTTCTTT.

This sequence joins TRBV4-1 and TRBJ2-7, with 7 bases aligning to TRBD1. Germline-derived CDR1 and CDR2 are MGHRA and YSYEKL. The junction had 11 bases not matched to a gene; V was cut back by 0 bases and J by 3 bases. This CDR3 region has 17 residues. CDR3 DNA sequence: TGCGCCAGCAGCCAAGAAGGGTGGGGGACAGCATTCTACGAGCAGTACTTC. This encodes CASSQEGWGTAFYEQYF.

V is TRBV28 and J is TRBJ1-5; D is uncertain. V lost 3 bases and J 7 bases, leaving 10 bases between the germline ends. This CDR3 region has 13 residues. CDR1 MDHEN and CDR2 SYDVKM come from the germline V gene. The CDR3 reads CASSFTVIQPQHF. CDR3 in DNA: TGTGCCAGCAGTTTTACAGTGATCCAGCCCCAGCATTTT.

The chain employs TRBV5-1 and TRBJ1-1; D not certain. With 0 bases removed from V and 11 bases from J, the gap between germline ends came to 11 bases. Germline CDR1 and CDR2: SGHRS and YFSETQ. The CDR3 extends over 12 amino acids. The CDR3 DNA follows: TGCGCCAGCAGCTTGGACAACCTGAGGGCTTTCTTT. It specifies CASSLDNLRAFF.

This chain joins TRBV5-4 and TRBJ2-7; 7 nucleotides align to TRBD2. The junction had 7 bases not matched to a gene; V was cut back by 9 bases and J by 1 base. This CDR3 spans 13 amino acids. Per the germline V gene, CDR1 is SGHNT and CDR2 is YYREEE (reference sequence). CDR3 sequence (DNA): TGTGCCACGGGGCGGGAGCTTTCCTACGAGCAGTACTTC. As protein: CATGRELSYEQYF.